The rows below give T cell receptor beta chains drawn from one sample of a study of T cell changes during pregnancy in multiple sclerosis. Only in-frame clones appear in the TCRdb table, and some are missing; sequencing was by immunoSEQ multiplex PCR. Altogether 50,000 or so clones are present, 90% to 95% being singletons, with the ten largest covering about 1.9%. The sequencing here drew on peripheral blood, taken in the second trimester of pregnancy. These receptors originate from a female donor with multiple sclerosis, enrolled in a pregnancy study. Both conserved end residues are part of each CDR3. The order of the fields is CDR3 protein, CDR3 DNA, V gene, D gene, clone size, J gene. A D gene is named only where the DNA matches it firmly. Clone size is given for some rows only: seen once, a few or many times, or a class if the clone is expanded.

CDR3: CASSYPIPPVTFF
DNA: TGTGCCAGCAGTTACCCCATCCCGCCGGTAACTTTCTTT
V: TRBV6-6
D: NA
size: NA
J: TRBJ1-1

CDR3: CASSVSGYNEQFF
DNA: TGTGCCAGCAGCGTGTCAGGGTACAATGAGCAGTTCTTC
V: TRBV9
D: NA
size: NA
J: TRBJ2-1

CDR3: CASSFGRGNTEAFF
DNA: TGTGCCAGCAGCTTCGGCAGGGGAAACACTGAAGCTTTCTTT
V: TRBV7-2
D: NA
size: NA
J: TRBJ1-1

CDR3: CASSPVRGYQETQYF
DNA: TGTGCCAGCAGCCCAGTTAGGGGGTACCAAGAGACCCAGTACTTC
V: TRBV9
D: NA
size: once
J: TRBJ2-5

CDR3: CASSLGQENTEAFF
DNA: TGTGCCAGCAGCTTAGGTCAGGAGAACACTGAAGCTTTCTTT
V: TRBV7-9
D: NA
size: NA
J: TRBJ1-1

CDR3: CASSLRVGRSYEQYF
DNA: TGTGCCAGCAGCTTGCGCGTTGGGAGGTCCTACGAGCAGTACTTC
V: TRBV5-6
D: NA
size: once
J: TRBJ2-7

CDR3: CASRGGANEKLFF
DNA: TGTGCCAGCCGAGGGGGCGCTAATGAAAAACTGTTTTTT
V: TRBV6-1
D: TRBD1
size: NA
J: TRBJ1-4

CDR3: CASSPDRAWTGELFF
DNA: TGTGCCAGCAGCCCGGACAGGGCATGGACCGGGGAGCTGTTTTTT
V: TRBV5-4
D: TRBD1
size: NA
J: TRBJ2-2

CDR3: CASSLAIMPHGQYF
DNA: TGTGCCAGCAGCTTAGCCATAATGCCCCACGGGCAGTACTTC
V: TRBV7-3
D: NA
size: NA
J: TRBJ2-7

CDR3: CASRLTGSSGNTIYF
DNA: TGTGCCAGTAGACTAACAGGGAGCTCTGGAAACACCATATATTTT
V: TRBV19
D: NA
size: NA
J: TRBJ1-3

CDR3: CASSRTSERNEQFF
DNA: TGTGCCAGCTCACGGACTAGCGAGAGAAATGAGCAGTTCTTC
V: TRBV18
D: TRBD2
size: NA
J: TRBJ2-1

CDR3: CASSLLEGEDTDTQYF
DNA: TGCGCCAGCAGCTTGCTCGAGGGGGAAGACACAGATACGCAGTATTTT
V: TRBV5-1
D: NA
size: once
J: TRBJ2-3

CDR3: CASRGQRLSTDTQYF
DNA: TGTGCCAGCAGAGGCCAGCGACTCAGCACAGATACGCAGTATTTT
V: TRBV6-6
D: NA
size: NA
J: TRBJ2-3

CDR3: CASTHGDSGTNEQFF
DNA: TGTGCCAGCACCCATGGGGATAGCGGGACCAATGAGCAGTTCTTC
V: TRBV27
D: TRBD2
size: NA
J: TRBJ2-1

CDR3: CASSHRTGRNTEAFF
DNA: TGTGCCAGCAGTCACCGGACAGGGAGGAACACTGAAGCTTTCTTT
V: TRBV27
D: TRBD1
size: NA
J: TRBJ1-1

CDR3: CASRAGTGVYEQYF
DNA: TGTGCCAGCAGAGCCGGGACAGGGGTCTACGAGCAGTACTTC
V: TRBV6-1
D: TRBD1
size: NA
J: TRBJ2-7

CDR3: CASTKGLAGVSPNTGELFF
DNA: TGTGCCAGTACAAAAGGACTAGCGGGAGTTAGCCCGAACACCGGGGAGCTGTTTTTT
V: TRBV19
D: TRBD2
size: NA
J: TRBJ2-2

CDR3: CASTRTGGDYGYTF
DNA: TGTGCCAGCACCCGGACAGGGGGCGACTATGGCTACACCTTC
V: TRBV21-1
D: NA
size: NA
J: TRBJ1-2

CDR3: CASSPTLQGKAFF
DNA: TGTGCCAGCAGCCCCACTCTCCAGGGTAAAGCTTTCTTT
V: TRBV6-5
D: NA
size: NA
J: TRBJ1-1

CDR3: CASSFRGEDQPQHF
DNA: TGTGCCAGCAGTTTCAGGGGGGAGGATCAGCCCCAGCATTTT
V: TRBV6-5
D: TRBD1
size: NA
J: TRBJ1-5

CDR3: CASSYSGQGSTEAFF
DNA: TGTGCCAGCAGTTACAGCGGACAGGGCAGCACTGAAGCTTTCTTT
V: TRBV6-5
D: TRBD1
size: NA
J: TRBJ1-1

CDR3: CASSPGVSSGGRVYEQYF
DNA: TGTGCCAGCAGCCCGGGGGTTTCTAGCGGCGGGAGGGTCTACGAGCAGTACTTC
V: TRBV7-2
D: TRBD2
size: NA
J: TRBJ2-7

CDR3: CASSEGEGQGYTF
DNA: TGTGCCAGCAGTGAAGGGGAGGGTCAAGGCTACACCTTC
V: TRBV6-4
D: NA
size: NA
J: TRBJ1-2

CDR3: CASSFRGSSQPQHF
DNA: TGTGCCAGCAGCTTTCGGGGGAGTAGTCAGCCCCAGCATTTT
V: TRBV6-5
D: NA
size: NA
J: TRBJ1-5

CDR3: CASSTSGVNSGANVLTF
DNA: TGTGCCAGCAGCACCTCCGGGGTTAACTCTGGGGCCAACGTCCTGACTTTC
V: TRBV7-9
D: NA
size: NA
J: TRBJ2-6

CDR3: CASSQGATGELFF
DNA: TGTGCCAGTAGCCAGGGGGCAACGGGGGAGCTGTTTTTT
V: TRBV19
D: TRBD1
size: NA
J: TRBJ2-2

CDR3: CASSAIGGGTSTGELFF
DNA: TGTGCCAGCAGTGCTATAGGGGGGGGGACTAGCACCGGGGAGCTGTTTTTT
V: TRBV2
D: TRBD2
size: NA
J: TRBJ2-2

CDR3: CASSTRQSYTEAFF
DNA: TGTGCCAGCAGTACCCGACAGTCATACACTGAAGCTTTCTTT
V: TRBV27
D: NA
size: NA
J: TRBJ1-1

CDR3: CASSYSSDEQFF
DNA: TGTGCCAGCAGTTACTCTTCCGATGAGCAGTTCTTC
V: TRBV6-5
D: NA
size: NA
J: TRBJ2-1

CDR3: CASSPINRDTEAFF
DNA: TGTGCCAGCAGTCCCATTAACAGGGACACTGAAGCTTTCTTT
V: TRBV28
D: NA
size: once
J: TRBJ1-1

CDR3: CASMGFEGGPNEQFF
DNA: TGTGCCAGTATGGGATTTGAGGGAGGGCCCAATGAGCAGTTCTTC
V: TRBV19
D: TRBD2
size: few
J: TRBJ2-1

CDR3: CASSLELAGSYEQYF
DNA: TGTGCCAGCAGCTTAGAACTAGCGGGGTCCTACGAGCAGTACTTC
V: TRBV7-2
D: TRBD2
size: NA
J: TRBJ2-7

CDR3: CASSSLSPKLGELFF
DNA: TGCGCCAGCAGCTCTCTCTCCCCTAAGCTCGGGGAGCTGTTTTTT
V: TRBV5-1
D: NA
size: once
J: TRBJ2-2